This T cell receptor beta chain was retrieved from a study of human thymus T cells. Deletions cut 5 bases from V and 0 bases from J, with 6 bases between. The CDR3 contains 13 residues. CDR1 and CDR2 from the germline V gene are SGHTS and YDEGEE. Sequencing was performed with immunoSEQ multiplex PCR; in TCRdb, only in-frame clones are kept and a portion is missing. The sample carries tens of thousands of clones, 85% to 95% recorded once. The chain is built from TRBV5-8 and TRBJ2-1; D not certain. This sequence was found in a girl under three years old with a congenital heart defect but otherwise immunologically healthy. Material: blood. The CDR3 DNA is TGTGCCAGCAGTAGAGTCTCCTACAATGAGCAGTTCTTC. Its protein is CASSRVSYNEQFF.